The clone carrying this T cell receptor beta chain appeared a few times. The sample originates from a study of blood T cell repertoires in COVID-19. Study background: Collection of acute and convalescent COVID-19 samples took place in the United States, Italy and Spain. In each case, the material was cDNA or gDNA derived from T cells, B-cell-depleted T cells, or PBMCs.

Per the authors' pipeline: By means of reference gene primer amplification, nucleated cell counts were estimated. Sequenced by immunoSEQ multiplex PCR; TCRdb stores in-frame clones only, minus some. V, J and clone size derive from that table, while D and trimming were established from the DNA sequence. The table has 100,000 to 110,000 clones, around 81% seen once. This CDR3 region has 15 residues. The V end lost 2 bases, the J end lost 1 base, and 9 bases lay between the germline ends. Germline assignment: CDR1 SGHRS and CDR2 YFSETQ. The source is a man in his forties or fifties with active or convalescent COVID-19. The rearrangement joins TRBV5-1 to TRBJ1-4; weak D call: TRBD1 (6 bases). The sequencing sample was made of peripheral blood. CDR3 nucleotides: TGCGCCAGCAGCTTATTACAGGGAACTAATGAAAAACTGTTTTTT. Amino acids: CASSLLQGTNEKLFF.